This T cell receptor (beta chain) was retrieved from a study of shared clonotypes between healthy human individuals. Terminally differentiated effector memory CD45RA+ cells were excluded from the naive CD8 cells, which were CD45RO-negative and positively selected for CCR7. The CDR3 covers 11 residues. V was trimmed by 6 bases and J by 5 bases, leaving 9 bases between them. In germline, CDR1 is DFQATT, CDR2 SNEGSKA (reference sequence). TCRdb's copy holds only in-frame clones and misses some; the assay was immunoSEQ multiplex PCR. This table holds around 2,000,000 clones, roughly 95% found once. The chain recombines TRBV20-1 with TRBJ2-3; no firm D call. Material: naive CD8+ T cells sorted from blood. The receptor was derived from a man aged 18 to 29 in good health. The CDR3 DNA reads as TGCAGTGCCCGACCCCAAGATACGCAGTATTTT. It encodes CSARPQDTQYF.